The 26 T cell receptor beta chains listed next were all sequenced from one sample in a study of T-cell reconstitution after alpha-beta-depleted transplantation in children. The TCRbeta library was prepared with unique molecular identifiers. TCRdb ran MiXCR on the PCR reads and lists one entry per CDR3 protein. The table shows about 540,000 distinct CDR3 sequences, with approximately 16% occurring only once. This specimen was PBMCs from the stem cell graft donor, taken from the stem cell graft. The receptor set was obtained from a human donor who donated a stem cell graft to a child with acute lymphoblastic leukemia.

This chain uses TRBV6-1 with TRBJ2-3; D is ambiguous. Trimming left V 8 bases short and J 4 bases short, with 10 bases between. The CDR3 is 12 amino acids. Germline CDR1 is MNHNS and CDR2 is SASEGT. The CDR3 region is CASLGRPDTQYF. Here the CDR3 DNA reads TGTGCCAGCCTCGGCAGGCCAGATACGCAGTATTTT.

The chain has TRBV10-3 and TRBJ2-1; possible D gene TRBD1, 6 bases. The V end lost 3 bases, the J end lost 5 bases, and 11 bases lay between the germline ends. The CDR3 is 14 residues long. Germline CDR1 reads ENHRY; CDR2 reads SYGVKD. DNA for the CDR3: TGTGCCATCAGTGAACAGGGAATTAACAATGAGCAGTTCTTC. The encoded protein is CAISEQGINNEQFF.

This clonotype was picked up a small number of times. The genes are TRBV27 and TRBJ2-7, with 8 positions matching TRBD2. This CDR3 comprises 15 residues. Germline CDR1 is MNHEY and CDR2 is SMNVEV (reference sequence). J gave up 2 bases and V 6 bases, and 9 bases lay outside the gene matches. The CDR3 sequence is CASSREGSGPYEQYF. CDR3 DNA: TGTGCCAGCAGCCGGGAGGGTAGCGGACCCTACGAGCAGTACTTC.

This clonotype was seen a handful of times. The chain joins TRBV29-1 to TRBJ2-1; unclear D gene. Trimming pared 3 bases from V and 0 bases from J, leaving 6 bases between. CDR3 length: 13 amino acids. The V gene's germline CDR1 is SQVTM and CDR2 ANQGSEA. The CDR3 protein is CSVDFSSYNEQFF. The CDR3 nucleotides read TGCAGCGTTGACTTCAGCTCCTACAATGAGCAGTTCTTC.

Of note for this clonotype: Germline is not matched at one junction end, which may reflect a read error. The CDR3 is CAISPGVTGQFF. The DNA for the CDR3 is TGTGCCATCAGCCCGGGGGTTACAGGGCAGTTCTTC. The chain has TRBV4-2 and TRBJ2-1, with a possible D match to TRBD2 (6 bases). CDR1 and CDR2 from the germline V gene are LGHNA and YNFKEQ. The CDR3 loop spans 12 amino acids.

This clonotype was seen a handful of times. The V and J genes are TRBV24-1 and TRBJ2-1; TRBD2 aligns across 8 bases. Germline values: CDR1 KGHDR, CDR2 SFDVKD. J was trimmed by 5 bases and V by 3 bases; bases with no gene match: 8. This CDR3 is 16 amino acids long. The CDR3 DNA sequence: TGTGCCACCAGTGATAGGGGAAGCGGGAGAGACAATGAGCAGTTCTTC. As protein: CATSDRGSGRDNEQFF.

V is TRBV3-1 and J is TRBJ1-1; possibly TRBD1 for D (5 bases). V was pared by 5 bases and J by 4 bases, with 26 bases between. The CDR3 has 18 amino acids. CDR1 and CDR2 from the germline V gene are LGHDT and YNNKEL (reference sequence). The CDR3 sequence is CASSGSGSWGKTRTEAFF. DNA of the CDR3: TGTGCCAGCAGCGGAAGTGGGTCTTGGGGGAAAACGCGCACTGAAGCTTTCTTT.

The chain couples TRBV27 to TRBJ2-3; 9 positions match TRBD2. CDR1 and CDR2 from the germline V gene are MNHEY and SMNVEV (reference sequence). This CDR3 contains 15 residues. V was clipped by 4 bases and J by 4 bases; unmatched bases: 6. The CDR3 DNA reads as TGTGCCAGCAGTTGGCTAGCGGGATCGGCAGATACGCAGTATTTT. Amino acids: CASSWLAGSADTQYF.

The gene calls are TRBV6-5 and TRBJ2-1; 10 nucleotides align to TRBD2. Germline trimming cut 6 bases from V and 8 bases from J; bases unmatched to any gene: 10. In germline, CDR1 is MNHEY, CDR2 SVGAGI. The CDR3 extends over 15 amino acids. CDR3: CASRFLAGDFDEQFF. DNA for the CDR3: TGTGCCAGCAGGTTCCTAGCGGGAGACTTCGATGAGCAGTTCTTC.

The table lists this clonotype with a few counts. CDR3 nucleotides: TGTGCCAGCAGTCCAGGGAGCCAACACTACGAGCAGTACTTC. This codes for CASSPGSQHYEQYF. V and J are TRBV12-3 or TRBV12-4 and TRBJ2-7; the D gene could be TRBD1 or TRBD2 (5 bases each). The germline V and J ends were trimmed by 5 bases and 3 bases, with 14 bases remaining between them. This CDR3 contains 14 residues.

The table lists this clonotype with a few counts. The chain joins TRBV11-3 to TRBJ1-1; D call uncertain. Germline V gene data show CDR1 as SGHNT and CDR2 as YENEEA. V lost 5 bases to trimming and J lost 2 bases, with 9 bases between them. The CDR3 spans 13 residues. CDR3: CASSTFSNTEAFF. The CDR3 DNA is TGTGCCAGCAGCACCTTTTCTAACACTGAAGCTTTCTTT.

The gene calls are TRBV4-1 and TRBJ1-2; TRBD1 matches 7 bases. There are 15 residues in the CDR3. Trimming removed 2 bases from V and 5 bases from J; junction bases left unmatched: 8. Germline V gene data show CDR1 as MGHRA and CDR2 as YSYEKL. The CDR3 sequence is CASSQMGTALYGYTF. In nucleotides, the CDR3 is TGCGCCAGCAGCCAAATGGGGACAGCACTATATGGCTACACCTTC.

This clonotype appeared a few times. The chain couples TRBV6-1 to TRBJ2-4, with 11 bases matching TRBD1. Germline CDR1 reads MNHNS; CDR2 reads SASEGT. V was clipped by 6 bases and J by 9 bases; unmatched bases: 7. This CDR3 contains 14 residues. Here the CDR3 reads CASSSRTGGFIQYF. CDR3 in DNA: TGTGCCAGCAGCTCAAGGACAGGGGGCTTCATTCAGTACTTC.

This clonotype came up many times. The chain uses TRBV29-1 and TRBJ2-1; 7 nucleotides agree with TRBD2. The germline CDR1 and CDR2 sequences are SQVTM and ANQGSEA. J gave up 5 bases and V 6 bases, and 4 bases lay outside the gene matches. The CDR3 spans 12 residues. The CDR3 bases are TGCAGCGTGGGTACTAGCGACAATGAGCAGTTCTTC. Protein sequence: CSVGTSDNEQFF.

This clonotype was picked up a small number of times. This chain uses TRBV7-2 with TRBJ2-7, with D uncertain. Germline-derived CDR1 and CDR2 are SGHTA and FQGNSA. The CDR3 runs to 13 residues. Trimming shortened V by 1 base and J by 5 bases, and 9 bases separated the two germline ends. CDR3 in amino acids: CASSLVTDHEQYF. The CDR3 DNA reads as TGTGCCAGCAGCTTAGTGACGGACCACGAGCAGTACTTC.

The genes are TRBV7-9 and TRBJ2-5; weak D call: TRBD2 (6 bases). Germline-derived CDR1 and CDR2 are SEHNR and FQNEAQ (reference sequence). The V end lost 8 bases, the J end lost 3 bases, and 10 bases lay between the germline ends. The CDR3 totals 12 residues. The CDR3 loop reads CASQWGEETQYF. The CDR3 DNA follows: TGTGCCAGCCAGTGGGGGGAAGAGACCCAGTACTTC.

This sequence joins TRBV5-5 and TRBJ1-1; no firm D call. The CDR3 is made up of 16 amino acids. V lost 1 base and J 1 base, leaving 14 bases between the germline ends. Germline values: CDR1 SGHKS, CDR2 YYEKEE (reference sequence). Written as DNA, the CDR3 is TGTGCCAGCAGCTTGAGGTACGAGGGCCCGAACACTGAAGCTTTCTTT. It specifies CASSLRYEGPNTEAFF.

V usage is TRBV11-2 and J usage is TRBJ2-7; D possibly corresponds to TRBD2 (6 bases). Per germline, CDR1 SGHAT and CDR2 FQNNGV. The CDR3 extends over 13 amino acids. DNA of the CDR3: TGTGCGAGCCCCTCCGGGGGTGCGTACGAGCAGTACTTC. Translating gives CASPSGGAYEQYF. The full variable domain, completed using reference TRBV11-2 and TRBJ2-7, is EAGVAQSPRYKIIEKRQSVAFWCNPISGHATLYWYQQILGQGPKLLIQFQNNGVVDDSQLPKDRFSAERLKGVDSTLKIQPAKLEDSAVYLCASPSGGAYEQYFGPGTRLTVT.

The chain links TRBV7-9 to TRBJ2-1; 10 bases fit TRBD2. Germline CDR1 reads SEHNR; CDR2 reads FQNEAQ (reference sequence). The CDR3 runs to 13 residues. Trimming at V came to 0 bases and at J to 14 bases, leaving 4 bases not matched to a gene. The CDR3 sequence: CASSLAGTSGEFF. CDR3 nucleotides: TGTGCCAGCAGCTTAGCGGGCACTAGCGGGGAGTTCTTC.

CDR3 DNA: TGCGCCAGCAGCCGGATCCCGAGCACCGGGGAGCTGTTTTTT. Translation: CASSRIPSTGELFF. This rearrangement joins TRBV4-1 to TRBJ2-2; D is unresolved. The germline V and J ends were trimmed by 4 bases and 4 bases, with 10 bases remaining between them. Germline lookup yields CDR1 MGHRA and CDR2 YSYEKL. The CDR3 length is 14 residues.

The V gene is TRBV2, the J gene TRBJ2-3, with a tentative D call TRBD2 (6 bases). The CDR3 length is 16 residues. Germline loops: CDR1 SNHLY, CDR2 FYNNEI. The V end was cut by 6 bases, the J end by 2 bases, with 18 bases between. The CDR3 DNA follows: TGTGCCAGCAGGGGAGGAACTACCGACTCCACAGATACGCAGTATTTT. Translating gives CASRGGTTDSTDTQYF.

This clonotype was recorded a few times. CDR3 amino acids: CASSFGTGGGAFF. Here the CDR3 DNA reads TGTGCCAGCAGCTTCGGAACCGGCGGAGGGGCTTTCTTT. The chain recombines TRBV7-9 with TRBJ1-1; D is undetermined. The V and J ends lost 3 bases and 11 bases respectively, with 16 bases between them. The CDR3 runs 13 residues. Germline CDR1 reads SEHNR; CDR2 reads FQNEAQ (reference sequence).

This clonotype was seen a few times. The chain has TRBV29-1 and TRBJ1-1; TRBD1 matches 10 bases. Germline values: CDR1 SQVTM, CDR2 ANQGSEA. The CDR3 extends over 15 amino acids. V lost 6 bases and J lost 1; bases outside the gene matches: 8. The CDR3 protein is CSVSGTGAWNTEAFF. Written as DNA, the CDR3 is TGCAGCGTGTCCGGGACAGGGGCTTGGAACACTGAAGCTTTCTTT.

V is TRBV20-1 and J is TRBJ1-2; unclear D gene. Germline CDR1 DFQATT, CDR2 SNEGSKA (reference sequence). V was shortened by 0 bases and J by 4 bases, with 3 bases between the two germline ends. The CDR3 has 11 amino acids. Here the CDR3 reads CSARDPYGYTF. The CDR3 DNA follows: TGCAGTGCTAGAGATCCCTATGGCTACACCTTC.

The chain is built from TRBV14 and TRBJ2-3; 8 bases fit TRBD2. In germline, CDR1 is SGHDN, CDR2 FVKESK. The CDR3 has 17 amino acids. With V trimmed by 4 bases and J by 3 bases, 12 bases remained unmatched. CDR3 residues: CASSRMGAGDFTDTQYF. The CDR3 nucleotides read TGTGCCAGCAGCCGCATGGGAGCGGGAGATTTTACAGATACGCAGTATTTT.

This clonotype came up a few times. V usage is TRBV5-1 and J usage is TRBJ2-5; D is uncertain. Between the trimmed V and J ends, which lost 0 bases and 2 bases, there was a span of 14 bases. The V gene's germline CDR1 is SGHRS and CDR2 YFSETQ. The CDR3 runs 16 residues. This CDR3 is CASSLGGGIRQETQYF. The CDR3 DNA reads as TGCGCCAGCAGCTTGGGTGGCGGAATAAGACAAGAGACCCAGTACTTC.